This TCR beta chain was found in a study of blood T cell repertoires in COVID-19. The CDR3 spans 18 residues. The V and J ends lost 2 bases and 2 bases, in that order; junction bases with no gene match: 13. CDR1 and CDR2 from the germline V gene are SGHTA and FQGNSA. This clone has only a few counts. As processed by the authors: Estimates of nucleated cell counts were drawn from the amplification of reference gene primers. Sequenced by immunoSEQ multiplex PCR; TCRdb stores in-frame clones only, minus some. V and J calls and clone size are those listed in that table; D and trimming were worked out from the DNA. The data contain around 500,000 clones, more than 75% of them singletons. Enrolled through a virtual design, the participants were between roughly 18 and 90 years of age and came from some 26 US areas. Allocation to cohorts depended on clinical history reported by the participants.

This clonotype was obtained from a woman in her 40s who had recovered from COVID-19. The chain couples TRBV7-2 to TRBJ2-7, with 9 bases that match TRBD2. Sequenced input: PBMCs or T cells enriched from blood (not recorded which). CDR3 nucleotides: TGTGCCAGCAGCTTAATGAATACGGCTAGCGGGGACCCCTACGAGCAGTACTTC. It translates to CASSLMNTASGDPYEQYF. Complete variable domain (other parts from reference TRBV7-2 and TRBJ2-7): GAGVSQSPSNKVTEKGKDVELRCDPISGHTALYWYRQSLGQGLEFLIYFQGNSAPDKSGLPSDRFSAERTGGSVSTLTIQRTQQEDSAVYLCASSLMNTASGDPYEQYFGPGTRLTVT.